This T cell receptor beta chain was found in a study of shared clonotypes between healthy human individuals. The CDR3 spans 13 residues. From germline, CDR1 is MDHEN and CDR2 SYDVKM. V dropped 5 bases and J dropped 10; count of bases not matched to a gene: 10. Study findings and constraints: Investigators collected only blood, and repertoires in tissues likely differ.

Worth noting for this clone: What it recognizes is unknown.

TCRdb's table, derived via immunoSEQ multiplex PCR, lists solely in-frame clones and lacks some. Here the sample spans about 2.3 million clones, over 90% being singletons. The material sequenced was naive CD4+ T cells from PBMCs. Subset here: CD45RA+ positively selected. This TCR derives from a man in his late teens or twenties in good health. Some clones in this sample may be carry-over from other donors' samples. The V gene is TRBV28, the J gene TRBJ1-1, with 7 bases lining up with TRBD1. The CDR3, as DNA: TGTGCCAGCAGTCAACAGGGGCAGGAGGGAGCTTTCTTT. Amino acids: CASSQQGQEGAFF.